The 28 T cell receptor beta chains presented below share a single source sample, sequenced in a study of molecular identifiers for immune sequencing clone quantification. Each CDR3 protein is one row after TCRdb ran MiXCR on the PCR reads. The sample holds 400,000 to 600,000 distinct CDR3 sequences, approximately 25% seen once. Source material: naive CD8+ T cells from blood, with Jurkat cell RNA spiked in. The subset: FACS-sorted CD8+CD4-CCR7+CD45RA+ naive T cells. The origin of the receptors is a human donor in good health. Some libraries in this study had Jurkat cell RNA spiked in.

This clonotype occurred a few times. The chain couples TRBV4-1 to TRBJ1-2; D remains unclear. V lost 4 bases and J 0 bases, leaving 6 bases between the germline ends. CDR3 size: 13 residues. Germline CDR1 and CDR2: MGHRA and YSYEKL. CDR3 residues: CASSPSANYGYTF. CDR3 bases: TGCGCCAGCAGCCCATCCGCTAACTATGGCTACACCTTC.

The chain has TRBV27 and TRBJ2-2, with TRBD1 matching 10 bases. Looked up from germline, CDR1 is MNHEY and CDR2 is SMNVEV (reference sequence). After removal of 10 bases from V and 2 bases from J, the junction contained 4 bases not matched to a gene. This CDR3 comprises 14 residues. The CDR3 is CATRQGANTGELFF. CDR3 nucleotides: TGTGCCACCCGACAGGGGGCTAACACCGGGGAGCTGTTTTTT.

This clonotype was seen more than once but under ten times. This chain connects TRBV10-3 to TRBJ1-5; no definite D call. The germline gives CDR1 ENHRY, CDR2 SYGVKD. Trimming took off 3 bases at V and 5 bases at J, with 11 bases between the two ends. CDR3 length: 14 amino acids. The CDR3 region is CAISDNIGDQPQHF. The CDR3 DNA reads TGTGCCATCAGTGATAATATCGGGGATCAGCCCCAGCATTTT.

A word on this clonotype: This may arise from a read error, as a much more abundant clone is one base away. The chain links TRBV11-2 to TRBJ1-1; no firm D call. There are 13 residues in the CDR3. Germline V lookup: CDR1 SGHAT, CDR2 FQNNGV. This CDR3 reads CASSLELGTAAFF. The CDR3 DNA is TGTGCCAGCAGCTTAGAATTGGGCACTGCAGCTTTCTTT.

In its sample, this clonotype was seen a few times. The CDR3 protein is CASSPRQLFSTDTQYF. The CDR3, as DNA: TGTGCCAGCAGTCCTAGACAGCTTTTTAGCACAGATACGCAGTATTTT. The V gene is TRBV12-3 or TRBV12-4, the J gene TRBJ2-3; D is perhaps TRBD1 (5 bases). CDR3 length equals 16 residues. Trimming cost V 5 bases and J 0 bases, with 15 bases left between them.

This rearrangement joins TRBV9 to TRBJ1-2, with 7 nucleotides matching TRBD1. The germline V gene has CDR1 SGDLS and CDR2 YYNGEE. The V gene end was trimmed by 0 bases and the J gene end by 5 bases; junction bases not matched to a gene: 13. This CDR3 region has 17 residues. This chain's CDR3 is CASSVEEGAGAGYGYTF. CDR3 in DNA: TGTGCCAGCAGCGTAGAGGAGGGGGCAGGGGCTGGATATGGCTACACCTTC.

With regard to this clonotype: Possible read error: a much larger clone is one base away. The chain recombines TRBV6-5 with TRBJ2-7; D ambiguous. Germline V gene sequence: CDR1 MNHEY, CDR2 SVGAGI. CDR3 length: 14 residues. Deletions cut 8 bases from V and 6 bases from J, with 20 bases between. CDR3 nucleotides: TGTGCCAGCGGAACCGACCCCACCGCCCCCGAGCAGTACTTC. This encodes CASGTDPTAPEQYF.

The sample holds a few counts of this clonotype. The V call is TRBV12-3 or TRBV12-4, the J call TRBJ2-7, with TRBD1 matching over 9 bases. Germline trimming cut 6 bases from V and 1 base from J; bases unmatched to any gene: 7. The CDR3 covers 15 residues. CDR3 in amino acids: CASRFGGQGSYEQYF. DNA for the CDR3: TGTGCCAGCAGATTCGGTGGACAGGGGTCCTACGAGCAGTACTTC.

Many counts were recorded for this clonotype. The chain is built from TRBV7-9 and TRBJ2-2; D is uncertain. Germline lookup yields CDR1 SEHNR and CDR2 FQNEAQ (reference sequence). CDR3 size: 14 residues. V was clipped by 4 bases and J by 7 bases, with 13 bases between them. The CDR3 here is CASSSPSTVGELFF. CDR3 sequence (DNA): TGTGCCAGCAGCTCGCCCTCTACGGTCGGGGAGCTGTTTTTT.

V gene TRBV20-1 combines with J gene TRBJ1-1, with D possibly TRBD1 on 5 matching bases. CDR1 is DFQATT and CDR2 is SNEGSKA in the germline V gene (reference sequence). This CDR3 is 14 amino acids long. The CDR3 DNA follows: TGCAGGACTGACGGGGGTTTAAGAAACACTGAAGCTTTCTTT. The encoded protein is CRTDGGLRNTEAFF.

This clonotype occurred many times. The rearrangement joins TRBV14 to TRBJ2-3; no clear D. CDR1 is SGHDN, CDR2 FVKESK, per germline. There are 16 residues in the CDR3. Trimming took 0 bases from V and 2 from J, leaving 12 bases between them. The CDR3 spells CASSQETVPLTDTQYF. The CDR3 nucleotides read TGTGCCAGCAGCCAAGAGACTGTTCCACTCACAGATACGCAGTATTTT.

The chain links TRBV19 to TRBJ1-1; D remains unclear. The ends were cut back, 9 bases at V and 1 base at J, with 15 bases in the middle. Germline V CDR1 and CDR2: LNHDA, SQIVND (reference sequence). The CDR3 sequence is 14 residues long. The CDR3, as DNA: TGTGCCAGCACTTCACAAGAGGCGAACACTGAAGCTTTCTTT. Translating gives CASTSQEANTEAFF. Based on the CDR3 plus reference TRBV19 and TRBJ1-1, the full variable domain is DGGITQSPKYLFRKEGQNVTLSCEQNLNHDAMYWYRQDPGQGLRLIYYSQIVNDFQKGDIAEGYSVSREKKESFPLTVTSAQKNPTAFYLCASTSQEANTEAFFGQGTRLTVV.

This rearrangement joins TRBV4-3 to TRBJ1-1; D is ambiguous. V lost 1 base and J 3 bases, leaving 9 bases between the germline ends. This CDR3 is 14 amino acids long. Germline V gene data show CDR1 as LGHNA and CDR2 as YSLEER. CDR3 region: CASSQVLVDTEAFF. The CDR3 bases are TGCGCCAGCAGCCAAGTGCTAGTGGACACTGAAGCTTTCTTT.

The gene calls are TRBV12-3 or TRBV12-4 and TRBJ1-4, with no clear D. The CDR3 totals 14 residues. The V gene lost 2 bases and the J gene lost 4 bases, with 8 bases spanning the gap. CDR3 loop: CASSLNSYNEKLFF. CDR3 in DNA: TGTGCCAGCAGTTTAAACAGCTATAATGAAAAACTGTTTTTT.

The table lists this clonotype with many counts. The chain is built from TRBV20-1 and TRBJ2-7; TRBD2 agrees at 10 bases. Germline trimming cut 5 bases from V and 3 bases from J; bases unmatched to any gene: 4. Germline V CDR1 and CDR2: DFQATT, SNEGSKA (reference sequence). The CDR3 extends over 13 amino acids. CDR3 sequence: CSAPRTSGYEQYF. The CDR3 coding sequence is TGCAGTGCTCCTCGGACTAGCGGCTACGAGCAGTACTTC.

The sample holds a few counts of this clonotype. This sequence joins TRBV19 and TRBJ1-2, with TRBD1 matching 8 bases. This CDR3 is built from 14 residues. Germline CDR1 is LNHDA and CDR2 is SQIVND (reference sequence). The junction had 6 bases not matched to a gene; V was cut back by 2 bases and J by 7 bases. The CDR3 DNA sequence: TGTGCCAGTAGTATACCCGGACAGGGTGGTGGCTACACCTTC. Its translation is CASSIPGQGGGYTF.

This clonotype was detected many times. The chain carries TRBV6-5 and TRBJ1-1; D gene ambiguous. CDR1 and CDR2 from the germline V gene are MNHEY and SVGAGI. V lost 2 bases and J lost 0, with 4 bases in between. This CDR3 is built from 13 residues. CDR3 coding DNA: TGTGCCAGCAGTTACGACTTGAACACTGAAGCTTTCTTT. Encoded protein: CASSYDLNTEAFF.

This clonotype was counted between two and nine times. This sequence joins TRBV12-3 or TRBV12-4 and TRBJ2-5; D tentatively reads TRBD1 or TRBD2 (5 bases each). Trimming cost V 8 bases and J 2 bases, with 9 bases left between them. This CDR3 spans 12 amino acids. CDR3 sequence (DNA): TGTGCCAGCCGGGGCAGGCAAGAGACCCAGTACTTC. Residues: CASRGRQETQYF.

This clonotype was picked up many times. The CDR3 loop reads CSATDRVSSYEQYF. Written as DNA, the CDR3 is TGCAGTGCGACGGACAGGGTATCTTCCTACGAGCAGTACTTC. The rearrangement joins TRBV20-1 to TRBJ2-7, with 8 bases fitting TRBD1. The junction had 8 bases not matched to a gene; V was cut back by 6 bases and J by 1 base. The CDR3 is 14 amino acids. Per the germline V gene, CDR1 is DFQATT and CDR2 is SNEGSKA (reference sequence).

The V call is TRBV6-2 or TRBV6-3, the J call TRBJ2-5; a weak D match, TRBD1 (6 bases). V was trimmed by 0 bases and J by 2 bases, leaving 13 bases between them. The germline V gene has CDR1 MNHEY and CDR2 SVGEGT. The CDR3 length is 16 residues. CDR3 amino acids: CASSYSYRELQETQYF. The CDR3 bases are TGTGCCAGCAGTTACTCGTACAGGGAACTTCAAGAGACCCAGTACTTC.

This clonotype was seen a few times. This sequence joins TRBV20-1 and TRBJ2-3, with 11 bases aligning to TRBD2. Trimming took 8 bases from V and 2 from J; bases not matched to a gene: 3. The germline V gene encodes CDR1 DFQATT and CDR2 SNEGSKA (reference sequence). This CDR3 region has 13 residues. CDR3 loop: CSTTSGDTDTQYF. The CDR3 DNA reads as TGCAGTACGACTAGCGGGGACACAGATACGCAGTATTTT.

A remark on this clonotype: At one end the junction does not follow the germline gene, possibly because of a read error. This chain's CDR3 is CAGSLFSASANTGELFF. The CDR3 DNA is TGTGCCGGCAGTTTATTTAGTGCTAGCGCAAACACCGGGGAGCTGTTTTTT. The chain employs TRBV27 and TRBJ2-2; D is possibly TRBD2 (6 bases). Germline loops: CDR1 MNHEY, CDR2 SMNVEV (reference sequence). The CDR3 spans 17 residues.

This clonotype has more than one count but fewer than ten. The V and J genes are TRBV19 and TRBJ1-4; D is possibly TRBD1 (5 bases). CDR3 length equals 13 residues. V was trimmed by 6 bases and J by 5 bases, leaving 10 bases between them. Germline V lookup: CDR1 LNHDA, CDR2 SQIVND (reference sequence). DNA for the CDR3: TGTGCCAGTAGAGGGGAGTCAAATGAAAAACTGTTTTTT. Protein product: CASRGESNEKLFF.

This clonotype has just a few counts. The rearrangement links TRBV21-1 to TRBJ2-4; no DNA check was done on the table's D call, TRBD2. TRBV21-1 is a pseudogene segment. This CDR3 is built from 16 residues. CDR3 bases: TGTGCCAGCAGCACACGACTAGCGGGAGCTCTAAACATTCAGTACTTC. This codes for CASSTRLAGALNIQYF.

This clonotype was detected ten times or more. The chain is built from TRBV9 and TRBJ1-6, with 8 bases aligning to TRBD1. The germline CDR1 and CDR2 sequences are SGDLS and YYNGEE. The CDR3 consists of 16 residues. V gave up 7 bases and J gave up 0 bases; unmatched junction bases: 6. CDR3 in amino acids: CASDLTGDSYNSPLHF. The CDR3 nucleotides are TGTGCCAGCGATTTGACAGGGGACTCCTATAATTCACCCCTCCACTTT.

This clonotype occurred a few times. The chain uses TRBV27 and TRBJ2-7, with D perhaps matching TRBD2 (6 bases). Germline CDR1 reads MNHEY; CDR2 reads SMNVEV (reference sequence). The CDR3 has 13 residues. Trimming took 4 bases from V and 0 from J, leaving 7 bases between them. The CDR3 loop reads CASSSTSSYEQYF. Written as DNA, the CDR3 is TGTGCCAGCAGTTCGACTAGCTCCTACGAGCAGTACTTC.

Only a few counts were recorded for this clonotype. The rearrangement uses TRBV20-1 and TRBJ1-5; 8 bases are a match to TRBD1. Per the germline V gene, CDR1 is DFQATT and CDR2 is SNEGSKA (reference sequence). The CDR3 is 16 residues long. V lost 0 bases to trimming and J lost 5 bases; unmatched junction nucleotides: 9. CDR3 coding DNA: TGCAGTGCTAGAGATCGGACAGGGTTTGTCCATCAGCCCCAGCATTTT. Protein sequence: CSARDRTGFVHQPQHF.

This clonotype occurred a few times. The V call is TRBV7-6, the J call TRBJ2-2; perhaps TRBD1 as D (6 bases). Trimming stripped 1 base from V and 4 bases from J, with 13 bases between. The CDR3 length is 16 residues. Germline lookup yields CDR1 SGHVS and CDR2 FNYEAQ. CDR3 sequence (DNA): TGTGCCAGCAGCTTAGAGACAGGCGATATCACCGGGGAGCTGTTTTTT. This sequence encodes CASSLETGDITGELFF.